This is a list of T cell receptor beta chains from one sample in a study of cytomegalovirus exposure and HLA in healthy donors. Sequenced by immunoSEQ multiplex PCR; TCRdb stores in-frame clones only, minus some. The repertoire table contains approximately 110,000 clones. The sequenced material came from PBMCs. These receptor sequences come from a man between 35 and 55 years old in good health and CMV-seronegative. Both conserved end residues are part of each CDR3. The D gene is left open where the match is weak.

TRBV5-1,-,TRBJ1-1,TGCGCCAGCAGCTTGGGACAGCCCAACACTGAAGCTTTCTTT,CASSLGQPNTEAFF
TRBV7-2,TRBD2,TRBJ2-5,TGTGCCAGCAGCTTAGCTGCTAGCGGGGAGACCCAGTACTTC,CASSLAASGETQYF
TRBV7-9,-,TRBJ2-1,TGTGCCAGCAGCTTAGGGTCAGGCTGGGATGAGCAGTTCTTC,CASSLGSGWDEQFF
TRBV6-1,TRBD1,TRBJ2-3,TGTGCCAGCAGTGTACCCGGGACAGGGCCCGGAGATACGCAGTATTTT,CASSVPGTGPGDTQYF
TRBV7-8,TRBD1,TRBJ1-1,TGTGCCAGCAGCTTCACAGGGGTGAACACTGAAGCTTTCTTT,CASSFTGVNTEAFF
TRBV20-1,TRBD1,TRBJ1-4,TGCAGTGCTGGACAGGGGTCAAAACTGTTTTTT,CSAGQGSKLFF
TRBV10-3,TRBD1,TRBJ2-7,TGTGCCATTGCCGGGACAGGGCCGACCTACGAGCAGTACTTC,CAIAGTGPTYEQYF
TRBV4-1,-,TRBJ1-2,TGCGCCAGCAGCAGGACAGCTAACTATGGCTACACCTTC,CASSRTANYGYTF
TRBV28,-,TRBJ1-5,TGTGCCAGCAGTGGGAGGCGCTCAGGAAGCAATCAGCCCCAGCATTTT,CASSGRRSGSNQPQHF
TRBV28,-,TRBJ1-4,TGTGCCAGCAGCCAGGGGATGCTTAATGAAAAACTGTTTTTT,CASSQGMLNEKLFF
TRBV18,TRBD2,TRBJ2-2,TGTGCCAGCTCACCCCTAAGCGGGACTAACACCGGGGAGCTGTTTTTT,CASSPLSGTNTGELFF
TRBV25-1,-,TRBJ2-7,TGTGCCAGCAGTGAAGTAGAGGGGGAAGAGCAGTACTTC,CASSEVEGEEQYF
TRBV7-8,-,TRBJ1-1,TGTGCCAGCAGCTTAGGGGCCTCAGCAGGGACTGAAGCTTTCTTT,CASSLGASAGTEAFF
TRBV7-3,TRBD1,TRBJ2-1,TGTGCCAGCAGCGCCGGACCAGACAGGGTTGGGAATGAGCAGTTCTTC,CASSAGPDRVGNEQFF
TRBV5-1,TRBD2,TRBJ2-7,TGCGCCAGCAGCTTGGTTTGGGGCAGGGAGGGCGAGCAGTACTTC,CASSLVWGREGEQYF
TRBV28,-,TRBJ1-5,TGTGCCAGCAGGATACCGACAGCAAGCAATCAGCCCCAGCATTTT,CASRIPTASNQPQHF
TRBV27,TRBD2,TRBJ2-1,TGTGCCAGCGCTGTAGAAGCGGGAGGAAATGAGCAGTTCTTC,CASAVEAGGNEQFF
TRBV19,TRBD1,TRBJ1-5,TGTGCCAGCCGGGACAGGGTGGATCAGCCCCAGCATTTT,CASRDRVDQPQHF
TRBV14,TRBD1,TRBJ2-5,TGTGCCAGCAGCAAAACCGGGACAGGGTCTCGGACGCTAGAGACCCAGTACTTC,CASSKTGTGSRTLETQYF
TRBV5-1,-,TRBJ2-7,TGCGCCAGCAGCTTAGAACTCTTCTACGAGCAGTACTTC,CASSLELFYEQYF
TRBV4-1,TRBD1,TRBJ1-5,TGCGCCAGCAGCCACGCGGGGACAGGAGGAGGCAATCAGCCCCAGCATTTT,CASSHAGTGGGNQPQHF
TRBV18,TRBD1,TRBJ2-7,TGTGCCAGCTCACCAAGGGACAGAAGCTCCTACGAGCAGTACTTC,CASSPRDRSSYEQYF
TRBV28,-,TRBJ2-2,TGTGCCAGCAGTTTCGGCAGGTCTGACGGGGAGCTGTTTTTT,CASSFGRSDGELFF
TRBV6-1,TRBD1,TRBJ2-7,TGTGCCAGCAGGGGAGACAGGGGGCCTACTATAGGGCAGTACTTC,CASRGDRGPTIGQYF
TRBV5-1,TRBD2,TRBJ2-5,TGCGCCAGCAGCTCCCCGGGAGGGGGAGAAGAGACCCAGTACTTC,CASSSPGGGEETQYF
TRBV5-1,-,TRBJ1-1,TGCGCCAGCGGCCCGGGGACTGAAAACACTGAAGCTTTCTTT,CASGPGTENTEAFF
TRBV30,TRBD2,TRBJ2-1,TGTGCCTGGAGGGAAGAGACCGGACTAGCGGGACTCAATGAGCAGTTCTTC,CAWREETGLAGLNEQFF
TRBV11-3,-,TRBJ1-2,TGTGCCAGCAGGACACGGCAAGGGGGCTATGGCTACACCTTC,CASRTRQGGYGYTF
TRBV4-1,-,TRBJ1-4,TGCGCCAGCAGCACATCCGGGTCCCTAAATGAAAAACTGTTTTTT,CASSTSGSLNEKLFF
TRBV5-4,-,TRBJ1-5,TGTGCCAGCAGCTTGGATCCCACAGGCAATCAGCCCCAGCATTTT,CASSLDPTGNQPQHF
TRBV5-1,-,TRBJ2-7,TGCGCCAGCAGCTTGACCGGGGTAGGCTACGAGCAGTACTTC,CASSLTGVGYEQYF